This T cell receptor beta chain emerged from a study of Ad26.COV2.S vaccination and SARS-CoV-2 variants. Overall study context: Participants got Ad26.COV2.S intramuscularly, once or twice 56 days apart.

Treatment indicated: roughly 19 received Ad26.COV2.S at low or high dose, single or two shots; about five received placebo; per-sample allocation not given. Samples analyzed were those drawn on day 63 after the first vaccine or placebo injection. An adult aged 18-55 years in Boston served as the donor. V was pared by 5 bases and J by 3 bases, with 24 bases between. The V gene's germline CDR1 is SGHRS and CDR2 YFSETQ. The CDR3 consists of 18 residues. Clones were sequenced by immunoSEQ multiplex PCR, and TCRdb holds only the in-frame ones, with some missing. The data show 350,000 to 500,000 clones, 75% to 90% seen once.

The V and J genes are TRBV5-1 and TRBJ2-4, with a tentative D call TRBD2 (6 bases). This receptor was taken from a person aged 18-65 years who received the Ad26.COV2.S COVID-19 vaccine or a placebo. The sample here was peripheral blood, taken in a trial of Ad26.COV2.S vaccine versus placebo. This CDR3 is CASREGPSGASIKNIQYF. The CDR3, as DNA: TGCGCCAGCAGGGAGGGACCGTCGGGAGCTTCGATCAAAAACATTCAGTACTTC.